The T cell receptor beta chain described here comes from a study of blood T cell repertoires in COVID-19 (dated by TCRdb to the early 2020s). At the level of the whole study: Samples from collaborators originated in the United States, Italy and Spain and spanned both the acute and convalescent phases of COVID-19. The prospective study material was composed of cDNA or gDNA derived from T cells, B-cell-depleted T cells, or PBMCs. Deeply sampled blood TCRbeta repertoires from subjects exposed to, actively infected with, or recovered from COVID-19 were included in the dataset. A freely available public database, intended as a resource for researchers studying the immune response to SARS-CoV-2, is where the repertoires were released. Samples were obtained from the ongoing ImmuneRACE study (first 160 participants) and from over 1,000 subjects provided by 6 global collaborators. Sample metadata almost always included a de-identified subject ID, COVID-19 status, age in years and sex. Where available, HLA class I and class II types were obtained from metadata supplied by the sample provider rather than from assay-based typing. The study at large found these results: The quantity of clinical and demographic metadata differed by source and by participant and was supplied without curation.

The junction carries 7 bases between V and J, which are trimmed by 2 bases and 6 bases respectively. From the germline V gene (reference sequence), CDR1 is DFQATT and CDR2 is SNEGSKA. The CDR3 numbers 11 residues from cysteine through phenylalanine. Left in the record is the CDR3 DNA by itself, 33 bases read in frame from the first base. The immunoSEQ Assay, a bias-controlled multiplex PCR, was used to amplify TCRbeta CDR3 regions from genomic DNA. In the paper's pipeline: The number of nucleated cells in each sample was estimated by amplification of reference gene primers within the assay. Sequence reads were collapsed and filtered to measure the absolute abundance of every unique TCRbeta CDR3 rearrangement. For each sample, productive Simpson clonality was calculated as the square root of Simpson's diversity index across productive rearrangements. TCRdb mirrors the immuneACCESS table, restricted to in-frame sequences. Some clones are absent from its copies; in checked studies, under half trace to an unresolved V gene, and the reason for the others is unknown. Clone size and the V and J calls come from that table; the DNA yielded D and trimming. The sample table holds roughly 200,000 clones, of which about 80% were seen once. Approximately 8% of the sample lies in the top ten.

About this clone: It has no known antigen specificity. No much larger clone exists at a distance of one base, and base qualities are not known.

In Seattle, one collaborating source enrolled patients while the infection was active and tracked those patients longitudinally over the course of disease. Whole blood was collected in K2EDTA tubes by collaborating institutions according to the institutions' own protocols. For TCRbeta analysis, collaborators shipped samples in one of three forms: frozen whole blood, isolated PBMCs, or DNA extracted from either of those sample types. The clonotype originates from a woman older than 75 with COVID-19, enrolled during active disease. The chain couples TRBV20-1 to TRBJ1-2; TRBD1 is a possible D gene, resting on 6 matching bases. Sample: peripheral blood. At the DNA level, the sequence is TGCAGTGCTAGATCAGGGGATGGCTACACCTTC. This translates into CSARSGDGYTF.